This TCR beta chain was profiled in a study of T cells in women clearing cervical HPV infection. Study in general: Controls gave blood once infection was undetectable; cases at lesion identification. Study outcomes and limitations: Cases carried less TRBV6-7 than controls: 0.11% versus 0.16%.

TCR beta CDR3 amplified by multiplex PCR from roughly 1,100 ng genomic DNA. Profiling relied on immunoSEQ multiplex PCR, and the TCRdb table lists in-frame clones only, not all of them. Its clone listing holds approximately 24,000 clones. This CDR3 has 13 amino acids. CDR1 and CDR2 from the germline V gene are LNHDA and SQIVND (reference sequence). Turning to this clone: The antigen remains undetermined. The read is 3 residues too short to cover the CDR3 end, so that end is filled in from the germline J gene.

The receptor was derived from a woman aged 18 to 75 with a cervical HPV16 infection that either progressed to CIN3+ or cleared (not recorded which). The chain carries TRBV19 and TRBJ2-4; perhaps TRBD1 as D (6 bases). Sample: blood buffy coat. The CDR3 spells CASSPVDRSGQYF. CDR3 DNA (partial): TGTGCCAGTAGTCCGGTAGACAGGTCCGGT.